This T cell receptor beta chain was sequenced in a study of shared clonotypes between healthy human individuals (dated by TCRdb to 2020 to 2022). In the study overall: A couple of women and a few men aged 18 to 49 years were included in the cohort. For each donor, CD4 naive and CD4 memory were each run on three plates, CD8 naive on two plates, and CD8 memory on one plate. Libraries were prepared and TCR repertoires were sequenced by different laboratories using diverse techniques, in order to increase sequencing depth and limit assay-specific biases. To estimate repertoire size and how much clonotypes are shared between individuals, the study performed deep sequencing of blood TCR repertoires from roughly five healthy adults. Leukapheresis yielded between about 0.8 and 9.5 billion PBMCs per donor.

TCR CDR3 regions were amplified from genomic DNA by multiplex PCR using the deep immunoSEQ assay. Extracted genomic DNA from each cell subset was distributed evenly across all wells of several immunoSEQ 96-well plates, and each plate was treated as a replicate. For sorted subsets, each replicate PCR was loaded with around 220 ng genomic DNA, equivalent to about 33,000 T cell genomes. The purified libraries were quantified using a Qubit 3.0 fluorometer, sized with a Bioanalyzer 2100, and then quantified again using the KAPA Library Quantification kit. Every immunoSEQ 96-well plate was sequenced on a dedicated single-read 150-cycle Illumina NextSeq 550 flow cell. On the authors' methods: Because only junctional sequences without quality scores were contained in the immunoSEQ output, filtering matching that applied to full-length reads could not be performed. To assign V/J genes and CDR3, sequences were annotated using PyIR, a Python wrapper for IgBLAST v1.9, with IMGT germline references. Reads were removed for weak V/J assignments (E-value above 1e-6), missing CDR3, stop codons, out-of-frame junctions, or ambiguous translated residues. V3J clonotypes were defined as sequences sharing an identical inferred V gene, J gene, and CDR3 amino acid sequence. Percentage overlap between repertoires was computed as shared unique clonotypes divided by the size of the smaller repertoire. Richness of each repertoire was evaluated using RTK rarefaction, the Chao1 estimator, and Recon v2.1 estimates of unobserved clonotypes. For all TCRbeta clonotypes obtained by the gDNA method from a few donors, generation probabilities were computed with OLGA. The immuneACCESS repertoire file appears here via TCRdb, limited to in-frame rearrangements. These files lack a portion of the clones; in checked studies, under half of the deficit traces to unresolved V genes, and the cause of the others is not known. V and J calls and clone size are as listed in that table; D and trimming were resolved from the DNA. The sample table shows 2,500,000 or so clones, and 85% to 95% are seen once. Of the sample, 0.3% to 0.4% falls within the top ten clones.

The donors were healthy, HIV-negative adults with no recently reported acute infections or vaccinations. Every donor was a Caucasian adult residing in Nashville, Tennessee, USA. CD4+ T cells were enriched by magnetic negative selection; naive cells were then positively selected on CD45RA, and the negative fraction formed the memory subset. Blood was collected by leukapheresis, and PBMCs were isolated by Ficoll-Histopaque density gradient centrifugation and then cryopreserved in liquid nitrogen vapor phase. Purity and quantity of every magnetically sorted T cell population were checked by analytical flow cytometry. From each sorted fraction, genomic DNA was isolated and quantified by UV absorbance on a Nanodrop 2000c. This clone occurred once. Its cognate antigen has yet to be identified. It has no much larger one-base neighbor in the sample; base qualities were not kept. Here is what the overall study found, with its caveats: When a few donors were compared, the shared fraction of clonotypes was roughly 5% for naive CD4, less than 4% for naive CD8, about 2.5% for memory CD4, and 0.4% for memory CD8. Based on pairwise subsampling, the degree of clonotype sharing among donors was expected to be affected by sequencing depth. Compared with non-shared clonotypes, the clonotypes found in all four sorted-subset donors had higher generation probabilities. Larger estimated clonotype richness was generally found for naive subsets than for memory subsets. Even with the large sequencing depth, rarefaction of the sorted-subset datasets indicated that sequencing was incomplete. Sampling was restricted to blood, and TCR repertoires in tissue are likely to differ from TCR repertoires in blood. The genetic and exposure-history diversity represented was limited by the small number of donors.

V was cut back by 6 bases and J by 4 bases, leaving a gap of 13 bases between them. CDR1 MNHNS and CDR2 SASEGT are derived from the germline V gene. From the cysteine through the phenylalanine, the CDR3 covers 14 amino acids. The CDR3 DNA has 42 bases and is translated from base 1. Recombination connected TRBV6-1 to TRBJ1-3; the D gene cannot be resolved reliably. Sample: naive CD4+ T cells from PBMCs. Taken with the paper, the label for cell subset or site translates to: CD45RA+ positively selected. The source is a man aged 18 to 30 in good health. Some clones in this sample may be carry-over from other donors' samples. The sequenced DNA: TGTGCCAGCAGGACCCGGGATAGAGGAAACACCATATATTTT. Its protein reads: CASRTRDRGNTIYF.